Given below is one TCR beta chain in context. These data belong to a study of blood T cell repertoires in COVID-19. On the study more broadly: Researchers got acute and convalescent COVID-19 samples from the United States, Italy and Spain. The analysed material was cDNA or gDNA that came from T cells, B-cell-depleted T cells, or PBMCs.

Per the germline V gene, CDR1 is SEHNR and CDR2 is FQNEAQ (reference sequence). Trimming left V 6 bases short and J 11 bases short, with 16 bases between. The CDR3 has 12 amino acids. Sequencing used immunoSEQ multiplex PCR; TCRdb keeps in-frame clones, though not all of them. The sample shows about 140,000 clones, roughly 90% of them seen only once. The sequenced sample consisted of peripheral blood. V is TRBV7-9 and J is TRBJ1-1; D ambiguous. This clonotype was sampled from a man aged 65-85 years with acute or convalescent COVID-19. CDR3 coding DNA: TGTGCCAGCAGTCCCGGTTCCATCCCCGCTTTCTTT. Its protein product is CASSPGSIPAFF.